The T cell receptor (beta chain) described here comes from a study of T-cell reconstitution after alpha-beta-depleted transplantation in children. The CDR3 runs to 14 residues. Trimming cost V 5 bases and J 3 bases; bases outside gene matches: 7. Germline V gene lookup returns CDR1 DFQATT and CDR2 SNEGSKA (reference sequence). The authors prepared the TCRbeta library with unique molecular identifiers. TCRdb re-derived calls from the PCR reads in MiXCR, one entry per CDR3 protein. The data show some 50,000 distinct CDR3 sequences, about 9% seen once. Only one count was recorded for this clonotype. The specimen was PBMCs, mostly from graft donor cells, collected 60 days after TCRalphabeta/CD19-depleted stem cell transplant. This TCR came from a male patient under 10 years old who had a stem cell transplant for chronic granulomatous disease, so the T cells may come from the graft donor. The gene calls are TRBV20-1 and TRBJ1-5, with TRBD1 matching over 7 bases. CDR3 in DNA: TGCAGTGCTGCTCCGGGACAGCCCAATCAGCCCCAGCATTTT. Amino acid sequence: CSAAPGQPNQPQHF.